This T cell receptor beta chain emerged from a study of blood T cell repertoires in COVID-19. Study-wide background: Specimens from acute and convalescent COVID-19 originated in the United States, Italy and Spain.

Study processing details: Nucleated cell counts were estimated from reference gene primer amplification. The method was immunoSEQ multiplex PCR; TCRdb's version includes in-frame clones alone and lacks a portion of them. V, J and clone size derive from that table, while D and trimming were established from the DNA sequence. The table records 100,000 to 150,000 clones, about 90% of them present only once. The CDR3 is 16 amino acids. Germline CDR1 and CDR2: SNHLY and FYNNEI. V dropped 2 bases and J dropped 9 bases, with 20 bases sitting between them. This chain uses TRBV2 with TRBJ2-1; TRBD2 is a possible D gene (6 bases). The sample consisted of peripheral blood. The clonotype originates from a man in his sixties or seventies who had recovered from COVID-19. The CDR3, as DNA: TGTGCCAGCAGTGAAAGGGACTCGCCGGTCTTTGGTGAGCAGTTCTTC. Translation gives CASSERDSPVFGEQFF.